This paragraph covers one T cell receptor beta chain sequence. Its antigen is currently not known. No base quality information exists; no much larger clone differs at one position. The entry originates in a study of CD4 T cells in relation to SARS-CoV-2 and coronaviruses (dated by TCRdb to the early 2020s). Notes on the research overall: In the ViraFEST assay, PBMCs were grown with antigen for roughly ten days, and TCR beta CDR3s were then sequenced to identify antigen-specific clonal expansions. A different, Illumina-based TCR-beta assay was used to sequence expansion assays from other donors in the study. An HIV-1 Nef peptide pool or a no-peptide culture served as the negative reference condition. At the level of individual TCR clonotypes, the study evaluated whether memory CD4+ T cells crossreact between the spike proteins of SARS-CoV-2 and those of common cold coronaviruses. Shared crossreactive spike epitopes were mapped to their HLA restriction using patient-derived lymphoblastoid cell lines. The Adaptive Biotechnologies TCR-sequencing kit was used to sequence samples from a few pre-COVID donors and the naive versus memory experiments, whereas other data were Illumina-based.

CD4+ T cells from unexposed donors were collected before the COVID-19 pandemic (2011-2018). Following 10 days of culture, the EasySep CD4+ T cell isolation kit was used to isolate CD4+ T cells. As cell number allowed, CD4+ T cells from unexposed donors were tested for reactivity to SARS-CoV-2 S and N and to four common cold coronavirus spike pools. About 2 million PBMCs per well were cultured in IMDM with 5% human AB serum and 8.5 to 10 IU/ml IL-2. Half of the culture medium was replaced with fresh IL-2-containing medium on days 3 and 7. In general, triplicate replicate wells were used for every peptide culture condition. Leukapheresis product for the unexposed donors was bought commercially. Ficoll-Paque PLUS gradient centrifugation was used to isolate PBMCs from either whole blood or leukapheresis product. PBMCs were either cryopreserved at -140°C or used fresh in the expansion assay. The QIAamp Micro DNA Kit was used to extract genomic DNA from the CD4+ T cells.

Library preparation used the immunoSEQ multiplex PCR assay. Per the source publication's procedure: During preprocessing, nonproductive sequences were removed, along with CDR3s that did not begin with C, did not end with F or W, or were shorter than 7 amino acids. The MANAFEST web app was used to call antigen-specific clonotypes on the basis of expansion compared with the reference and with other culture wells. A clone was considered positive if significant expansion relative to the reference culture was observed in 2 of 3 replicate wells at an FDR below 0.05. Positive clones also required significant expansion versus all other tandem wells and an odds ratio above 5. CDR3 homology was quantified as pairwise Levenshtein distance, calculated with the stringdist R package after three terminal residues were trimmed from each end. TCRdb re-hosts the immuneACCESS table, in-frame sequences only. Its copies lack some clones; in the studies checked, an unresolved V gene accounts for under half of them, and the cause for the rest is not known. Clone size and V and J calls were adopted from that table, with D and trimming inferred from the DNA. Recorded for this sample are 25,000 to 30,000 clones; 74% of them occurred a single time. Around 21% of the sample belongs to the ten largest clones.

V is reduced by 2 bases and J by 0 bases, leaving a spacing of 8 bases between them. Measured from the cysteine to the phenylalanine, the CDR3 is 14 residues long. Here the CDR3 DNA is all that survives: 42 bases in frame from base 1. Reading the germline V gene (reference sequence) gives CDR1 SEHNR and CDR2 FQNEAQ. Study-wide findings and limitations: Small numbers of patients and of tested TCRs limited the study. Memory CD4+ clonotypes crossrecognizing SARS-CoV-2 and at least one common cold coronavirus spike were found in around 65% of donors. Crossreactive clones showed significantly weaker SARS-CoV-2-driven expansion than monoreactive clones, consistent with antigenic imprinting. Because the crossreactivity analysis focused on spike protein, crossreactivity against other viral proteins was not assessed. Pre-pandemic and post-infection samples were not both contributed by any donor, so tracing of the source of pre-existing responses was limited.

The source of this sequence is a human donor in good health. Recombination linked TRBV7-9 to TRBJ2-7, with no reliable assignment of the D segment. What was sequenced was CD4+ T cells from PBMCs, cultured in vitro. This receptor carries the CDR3 CASSLMGDSYEQYF. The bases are TGTGCCAGCAGCTTAATGGGCGACTCCTACGAGCAGTACTTC.